A selection of T cell receptor beta chains follows, all from one sample in a study of STAT5B mutations in CD4+ large granular lymphocyte leukemia. Profiled with immunoSEQ multiplex PCR; TCRdb holds only in-frame clones, not every one. Altogether approximately 27,000 clones are present, about 86% being singletons, with the ten largest covering approximately 0.32%. Specimen: CD4+ T cells from blood buffy coats. These receptors came from a human donor in good health. Each CDR3 is given with its conserved first and last residue. D genes are given only for firm matches. Part of the rows lack a size; the others show once, few, many or a class for expanded clones.

cdr3_nt,cdr3_aa,j_call,clone_size,d_call,v_call
TGTGCCAGCAGTACCCCCGGTACTAGCACAGATACGCAGTATTTT,CASSTPGTSTDTQYF,TRBJ2-3,-,-,TRBV6-1
TGCAGCGTTGCTACTAGCGGATTACCCTACAATGAGCAGTTCTTC,CSVATSGLPYNEQFF,TRBJ2-1,-,TRBD2,TRBV29-1
TGCGCCAGCAGCTTGGATGCAGATCCTAACTATGGCTACACCTTC,CASSLDADPNYGYTF,TRBJ1-2,-,-,TRBV5-1
TGTGCCAGCAGCTGGACAGGGGGGAACACCATATATTTT,CASSWTGGNTIYF,TRBJ1-3,-,TRBD1,TRBV11-2
TGTGCCAGCAGTTATGGGCGGGGGAACACCGGGGAGCTGTTTTTT,CASSYGRGNTGELFF,TRBJ2-2,-,-,TRBV6-5
TGTGCCAGCAGCCCCTCAGGGCCTAGGGAGACCCAGTACTTC,CASSPSGPRETQYF,TRBJ2-5,-,-,TRBV7-2
TGTGCCACCTCGACAGGGGCGAATGGCAATCAGCCCCAGCATTTT,CATSTGANGNQPQHF,TRBJ1-5,-,TRBD1,TRBV6-1
TGTGCTAGCAGCTTAGTCGGACAGGGGGGTCGTCAGCCCCAGCATTTT,CASSLVGQGGRQPQHF,TRBJ1-5,-,TRBD1,TRBV7-7
TGTGCCACCAGCAGAGATCTAATATCCGGGGAGCTGTTTTTT,CATSRDLISGELFF,TRBJ2-2,-,-,TRBV15
TGTGCCAGCAGCCCCGGACAGGTAACCTACAATGAGCAGTTCTTC,CASSPGQVTYNEQFF,TRBJ2-1,-,TRBD1,TRBV9
TGTGCCAGCACTACGGGACAGGGAGCCTCACCCCTCCACTTT,CASTTGQGASPLHF,TRBJ1-6,-,TRBD1,TRBV6-5
TGTGCCACCAGCGACGGAGAAGACGGGCGAGCTTTCTTT,CATSDGEDGRAFF,TRBJ1-1,-,-,TRBV15
TGTGCCAGTCGGCCGGGACACAGCTCCTACGAGCAGTACTTC,CASRPGHSSYEQYF,TRBJ2-7,-,-,TRBV19
TGTGCCAGCGATAGCGGGGGAGGGGCCCGTGAGCAGTTCTTC,CASDSGGGAREQFF,TRBJ2-1,-,TRBD2,TRBV10-3
TGTGCCAGCAGCATTCTAGCGGGAGGTCCCTACGAGCAGTACTTC,CASSILAGGPYEQYF,TRBJ2-7,-,TRBD2,TRBV7-9
TGTGCCAGCAGCCCCCGTCGGGGCGGAAATGCTGGCTACACCTTC,CASSPRRGGNAGYTF,TRBJ1-2,-,-,TRBV9
TGTGCCAGCAGCCGGGGCGGGGCCGAGTACAATGAGCAGTTCTTC,CASSRGGAEYNEQFF,TRBJ2-1,-,-,TRBV5-4
TGCGCCAGCAGTCAATCTCGGGGAGGGGGGACCGGGGAGCTGTTTTTT,CASSQSRGGGTGELFF,TRBJ2-2,-,-,TRBV23-1
TGTGCCAGCAGTTTATTGGGAGACGGGGCCGGGGCTTTCTTT,CASSLLGDGAGAFF,TRBJ1-1,-,-,TRBV28
TGTGCCAGCAGCTTGGGGGCCGTAAAAGAGACCCAGTACTTC,CASSLGAVKETQYF,TRBJ2-5,-,-,TRBV7-6
TGTGCCAGTAGGAAAGGCGGGATGTGGGACACCGGGGAGCTGTTTTTT,CASRKGGMWDTGELFF,TRBJ2-2,-,-,TRBV19
TGTGCCAGCAGCCGGGGAGGAGGGGCCTACAATGAGCAGTTCTTC,CASSRGGGAYNEQFF,TRBJ2-1,-,-,TRBV5-4
TGTGCCAGCAGCGTCGGGACAGCAAACATTCAGTACTTC,CASSVGTANIQYF,TRBJ2-4,-,TRBD1,TRBV2
TGTGCCAGCAGCTTAGCGTATGGTTTCGGTGGAAACACCATATATTTT,CASSLAYGFGGNTIYF,TRBJ1-3,-,-,TRBV7-6
TGCGCCAGCAGCTTGCTGAGCGGGGGGCCCCGGGGGGAGACCCAGTACTTC,CASSLLSGGPRGETQYF,TRBJ2-5,-,TRBD2,TRBV5-1
TGTGCCACCAGCAGAGACGGGCGGGGGCTTACTAATGAAAAACTGTTTTTT,CATSRDGRGLTNEKLFF,TRBJ1-4,-,-,TRBV15
TGTGCCAGCAGTTTGGGACTAGCGATGGATGAGCAGTTCTTC,CASSLGLAMDEQFF,TRBJ2-1,-,TRBD2,TRBV13
TGTGCCAGCAGTTTATGGGACAGGGGGCTCGGCTACACCTTC,CASSLWDRGLGYTF,TRBJ1-2,-,TRBD1,TRBV28
TGTGCCAGCAGTAACGACAGGGAGGGCCACAATGAGCAGTTCTTC,CASSNDREGHNEQFF,TRBJ2-1,-,-,TRBV6-5
TGTGCCAGCAGCCAACAGGGGGCGCCCACTGAAGCTTTCTTT,CASSQQGAPTEAFF,TRBJ1-1,few,TRBD1,TRBV7-2
TGTGCCAGCAGCAGAAGGGGACAGGGTAAAGAGACCCAGTACTTC,CASSRRGQGKETQYF,TRBJ2-5,once,TRBD1,TRBV11-3
TGTGCCAGCAGCCAAGAGGGGACTAGCGGGTCTTACGAGCAGTACTTC,CASSQEGTSGSYEQYF,TRBJ2-7,-,TRBD2,TRBV4-2
TGTGCCAGTAGTTCCCGGACCGGGACAGAAGAGACCCAGTACTTC,CASSSRTGTEETQYF,TRBJ2-5,-,TRBD1,TRBV19
TGTGCCAGCAGTCAAAATGAGGTAGAGACCCAGTACTTC,CASSQNEVETQYF,TRBJ2-5,-,-,TRBV11-3
TGTGCCAGCAGGGTGGGTGGACAGGGCTTCTACGAGCAGTACTTC,CASRVGGQGFYEQYF,TRBJ2-7,-,TRBD1,TRBV6-5
TGTGCCAGCAGTCAATGGACCGGGGAGCTGTTTTTT,CASSQWTGELFF,TRBJ2-2,-,-,TRBV28
TGCGCCAGCAGGCAGGGGAGGGCGGCAGATACGCAGTATTTT,CASRQGRAADTQYF,TRBJ2-3,once,-,TRBV4-1
TGTGCCAGCAGCCCCTTACAGAACACTGAAGCTTTCTTT,CASSPLQNTEAFF,TRBJ1-1,-,-,TRBV11-3
TGTGCCAGCAGCGTAGGACCCGGAGACACCATATATTTT,CASSVGPGDTIYF,TRBJ1-3,-,-,TRBV9
TGCGCCAGCAGCGGCACAGGGGGGATAGAGACCCAGTACTTC,CASSGTGGIETQYF,TRBJ2-5,-,TRBD1,TRBV5-1
TGTGCCAGCTCACCGTCGAGGACTGTTGGCACTGAAGCTTTCTTT,CASSPSRTVGTEAFF,TRBJ1-1,-,-,TRBV18
TGTGCCAGCAGCAGACGACGCGGACGTATATACACAGATACGCAGTATTTT,CASSRRRGRIYTDTQYF,TRBJ2-3,-,-,TRBV11-3
TGTGCCAGCGGGGTAGCGGTATGGGATGAGCAGTTCTTC,CASGVAVWDEQFF,TRBJ2-1,-,-,TRBV2
TGTGCCATCAGTGCGAGACCGGGCCAACAGGGGTCGAAAAAGGTGCGCACAGATACGCAGTATTTT,CAISARPGQQGSKKVRTDTQYF,TRBJ2-3,-,TRBD1,TRBV10-3
TGTGCCAGCAGCTTTCCGCTAGCGGGGACCACAGATACGCAGTATTTT,CASSFPLAGTTDTQYF,TRBJ2-3,-,TRBD2,TRBV7-9
TGTGCCTGGAGTTTCGGGGGAGCCAACAATGAGCAGTTCTTC,CAWSFGGANNEQFF,TRBJ2-1,-,-,TRBV30
TGTGCCAGCAGCCGGAGGGAAGGGGCCAACGTCCTGACTTTC,CASSRREGANVLTF,TRBJ2-6,-,-,TRBV11-3
TGTGCCAGCTCACCACCGAACGAGGGCGGCGAAAAACTGTTTTTT,CASSPPNEGGEKLFF,TRBJ1-4,-,-,TRBV18
TGTGCCAGCACACAGGCGTATAGCAATCAGCCCCAGCATTTT,CASTQAYSNQPQHF,TRBJ1-5,-,-,TRBV6-1
TGTGCCAGCTCACCCAACAGGGAGGGCACTGAAGCTTTCTTT,CASSPNREGTEAFF,TRBJ1-1,-,-,TRBV18
TGCGCCAGCAGCCCCTGGGGCCCGCGGAATGGGGATGGCTACACCTTC,CASSPWGPRNGDGYTF,TRBJ1-2,-,-,TRBV5-1